This T cell receptor beta chain was profiled in a study of T cell responses to AZD1222 COVID-19 vaccine. Study-wide findings and caveats: White British ancestry dominated among donors, who included more females, and clonal diversity was possibly underestimated.

With regard to this clone: Its specificity is not known.

Sequencing used immunoSEQ multiplex PCR; TCRdb keeps in-frame clones, though not all of them. The data show roughly 97,000 clones, roughly 92% seen once. Between the trimmed V and J ends, which lost 5 bases and 0 bases, there was a span of 11 bases. Germline V lookup: CDR1 LNHDA, CDR2 SQIVND (reference sequence). CDR3 length: 15 residues. Sequencing used peripheral blood, obtained on day 0 of AZD1222 vaccination. The source of this sequence is an adult in good health. The chain employs TRBV19 and TRBJ1-5, with D possibly matching TRBD1 (5 bases). The DNA for the CDR3 is TGTGCCAGTAGTGTCGACAGACATAGCAATCAGCCCCAGCATTTT. Its protein product is CASSVDRHSNQPQHF.